This entry features one TCR beta chain sequence. Its antigen is unidentified. The CDR3 totals 15 residues. Germline V gene lookup returns CDR1 SQVTM and CDR2 ANQGSEA. V was cut by 7 bases and J by 4 bases, with 20 bases left in between. This sample stems from a study of beta chain features in type 1 diabetes. Regarding the study as a whole: Cells carrying high TCR expression could end up over-represented when cDNA is sequenced.

cDNA synthesis used the whole RNA isolate, giving expressed TCRB sequences. The protocol was immunoSEQ multiplex PCR, while the TCRdb copy is restricted to in-frame clones and leaves out a portion. The sample records 240,000 or so clones, about 71% being singletons. Sequencing used naive CD4+ T cells from blood. The chain couples TRBV29-1 to TRBJ2-1; tentative D call: TRBD2 (6 bases). This sequence was found in a man aged 30 to 39 in good health. The chain's CDR3 is CSADMSGGPYNEQFF. The CDR3 coding sequence is TGCAGCGCTGATATGTCCGGGGGACCTTACAATGAGCAGTTCTTC.